This T cell receptor (beta chain) was recorded in a study of graft-versus-host responses after intestinal transplantation. With respect to this clone: The antigen is undetermined.

Only in-frame clones appear in the TCRdb table, and some are missing; sequencing was by immunoSEQ multiplex PCR. The top ten clones hold about 20% of a sample with about 39,000 clones, 93% of them seen once. This CDR3 spans 13 amino acids. Trimming left V 0 bases short and J 5 bases short, with 7 bases between. The germline gives CDR1 LNHNV, CDR2 YYDKDF (reference sequence). Study-level points and caveats: There was an association between peak levels of circulating GvH clones and early post-transplant HvG declines.

This TCR came from a human donor who was the organ donor for an intestinal transplant. The sample consisted of unstimulated CD8+ T cells sorted from spleen or lymph node cells, taken before transplant. The chain carries TRBV15 and TRBJ1-2, with D unresolved. The CDR3 spells CATSRDRQYGYTF. CDR3 sequence (DNA): TGTGCCACCAGCAGAGATCGGCAGTATGGCTACACCTTC.